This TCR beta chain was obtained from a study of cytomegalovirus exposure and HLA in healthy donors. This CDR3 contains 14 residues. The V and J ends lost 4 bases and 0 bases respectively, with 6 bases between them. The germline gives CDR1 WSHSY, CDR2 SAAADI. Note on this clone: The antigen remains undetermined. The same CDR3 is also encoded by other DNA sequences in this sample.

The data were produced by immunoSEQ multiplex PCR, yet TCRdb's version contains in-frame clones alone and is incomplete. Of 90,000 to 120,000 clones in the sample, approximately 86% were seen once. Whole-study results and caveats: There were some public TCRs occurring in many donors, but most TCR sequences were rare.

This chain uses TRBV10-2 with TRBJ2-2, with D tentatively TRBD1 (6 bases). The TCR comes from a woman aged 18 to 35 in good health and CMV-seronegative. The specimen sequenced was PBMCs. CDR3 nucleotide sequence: TGCGCCAGCAGTGGGACAGCGAACACCGGGGAGCTGTTTTTT. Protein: CASSGTANTGELFF.